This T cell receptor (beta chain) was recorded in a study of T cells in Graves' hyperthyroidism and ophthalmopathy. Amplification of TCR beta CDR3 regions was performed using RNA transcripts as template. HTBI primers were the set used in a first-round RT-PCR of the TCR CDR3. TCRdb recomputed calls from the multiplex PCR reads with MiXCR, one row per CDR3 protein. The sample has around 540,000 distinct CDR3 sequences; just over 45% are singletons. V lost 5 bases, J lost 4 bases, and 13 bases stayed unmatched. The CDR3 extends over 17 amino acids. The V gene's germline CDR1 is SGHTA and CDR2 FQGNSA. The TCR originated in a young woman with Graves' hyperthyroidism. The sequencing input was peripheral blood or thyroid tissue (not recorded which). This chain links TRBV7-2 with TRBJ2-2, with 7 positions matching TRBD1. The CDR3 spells CASSLITGARVTGELFF. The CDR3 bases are TGTGCCAGCAGCCTGATTACAGGGGCCCGCGTCACCGGGGAGCTGTTTTTT.